This T cell receptor beta chain was sequenced for a study of T cell clonality in common variable immunodeficiency. This clone occurred a few times. The antigen remains undetermined. The CDR3 is cut off 3 residues early in the read; its end comes from the germline J gene. The CDR3 is 15 residues long. CDR1 is SGHTA and CDR2 is FQGNSA in the germline V gene. Germline trimming cut 3 bases from V and 1 base from J; bases unmatched to any gene: 5. Control and CVID samples contributed equal amounts of genomic DNA. Profiled with immunoSEQ multiplex PCR; TCRdb holds only in-frame clones, not every one. Observed in the sample are about 20,000 clones, none of them singletons. CVID subjects were 15 female and 29 male, aged roughly 8 to 64. Blood samples were heparinized, roughly 5 to 8 ml per donor. Study-level findings and limits: CVID subjects had higher TCRbeta clonality than healthy controls, most marked in about a third. Fewer deletions and N-nucleotide insertions were reportedly seen in common variable immunodeficiency TCR beta sequences.

The source of this sequence is a human donor with common variable immunodeficiency. Sequenced material: peripheral blood mononuclear cells. This chain joins TRBV7-2 and TRBJ1-1, with 7 bases identical to TRBD1. This CDR3 reads CASSFAGGTNTEAFF. CDR3 bases read: TGTGCCAGCAGCTTTGCAGGGGGGACGAACACTGAA.